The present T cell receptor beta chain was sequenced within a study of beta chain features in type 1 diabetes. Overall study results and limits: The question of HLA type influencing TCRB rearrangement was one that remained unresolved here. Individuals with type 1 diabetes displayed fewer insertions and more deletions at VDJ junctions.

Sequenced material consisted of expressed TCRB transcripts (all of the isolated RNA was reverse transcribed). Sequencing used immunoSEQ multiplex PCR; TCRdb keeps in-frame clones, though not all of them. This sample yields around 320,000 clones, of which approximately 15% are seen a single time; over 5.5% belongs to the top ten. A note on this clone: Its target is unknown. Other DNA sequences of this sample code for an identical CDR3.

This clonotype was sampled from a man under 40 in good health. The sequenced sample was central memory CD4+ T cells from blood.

Here the CDR3 DNA reads TGTGCCAGCTCACCTGGACAGGGGGCTTACGAGCAGTACTTC. This codes for CASSPGQGAYEQYF. The chain carries TRBV18 and TRBJ2-7; 11 bases are a match to TRBD1. Per the germline V gene, CDR1 is KGHSH and CDR2 is LQKENI. The CDR3 consists of 14 residues. V shed 3 bases and J 4 bases; nucleotides not matched to a gene: 2.